Listed below are T cell receptor beta chains from one sample, sequenced in a study of vaccination and CD4 T cells after COVID-19. TCRdb reprocessed the PCR reads with MiXCR, giving one entry per CDR3 protein. The sample carries 20,000 to 25,000 distinct CDR3 sequences, around 50% recorded once. These receptors lack a known antigen. Material: CD4+ T cells from blood, cultured in vitro. The receptors were sampled from a human donor who had recovered from COVID-19. Each CDR3 is given with its conserved first and last residue. The D gene is left open where the match is weak. Clone sizes are given selectively: once, few, many, or a class where the clone is expanded.

>12|TRBJ1-2|NA|TRBV10-2|NA
TGCGCCAGCAGTGAGTGGGATCAGGGCTACACCTTC
CASSEWDQGYTF
>13|TRBJ2-7|NA|TRBV6-1|NA
TGTGCCAGCAGTAGGGACGGAGGCTACGAGCAGTACTTC
CASSRDGGYEQYF
>15|TRBJ2-1|NA|TRBV5-1|NA
TGCGCCAGCAGGGCTGCTGAAGGGCCCTACAATGAGCAGTTCTTC
CASRAAEGPYNEQFF
>13|TRBJ1-1|few|TRBV30|NA
TGTGCCTGGAGTGTTCCAAGGAAGACTGAAGCTTTCTTT
CAWSVPRKTEAFF
>16|TRBJ2-3|few|TRBV7-9|TRBD2
TGTGCCAGCAGCTTGGGGGACTATGGGGTCACAGATACGCAGTATTTT
CASSLGDYGVTDTQYF
>17|TRBJ2-5|once|TRBV11-2|TRBD2
TGTGCCAGCAGCTTAGATCCAGGGGGACTAGCGGCTTCCGCCCAGTACTTC
CASSLDPGGLAASAQYF
>14|TRBJ1-2|NA|TRBV28|NA
TGTGCCAGCAGTTTAATCTGGGGGGCTGGGGGCTACACCTTC
CASSLIWGAGGYTF
>18|TRBJ1-3|NA|TRBV7-2|TRBD1
TGTGCCAGCACTCAGACCGACAGGGGGATTTGGGCTGGAAACACCATATATTTT
CASTQTDRGIWAGNTIYF
>13|TRBJ1-2|NA|TRBV7-9|NA
TGTGCCAGCAGCTCGACGGACCACTATGGCTACACCTTC
CASSSTDHYGYTF
>14|TRBJ1-2|few|TRBV5-8|NA
TGTGCCAGCAGCCTTGGAGAGGGGGACTATGGCTACACCTTC
CASSLGEGDYGYTF
>13|TRBJ1-1|NA|TRBV20-1|NA
TGCAGTGCTAGAGCCCAGGTGAACACTGAAGCTTTCTTT
CSARAQVNTEAFF
>15|TRBJ1-6|NA|TRBV5-1|TRBD1
TGCGCCAGCAGCTTGGGGCCAGGGGGAAATTCACCCCTCCACTTT
CASSLGPGGNSPLHF